The 29 T cell receptor beta chains presented below share a single source sample, sequenced in a study of esophageal squamous cell carcinoma under preoperative chemotherapy. Regarding time point: after preoperative PTX-NDP chemotherapy. TCRdb ran MiXCR on the PCR reads and lists one entry per CDR3 protein. Among around 30,000 distinct CDR3 sequences, around half were seen once, and the ten largest hold more than 20%. The material was obtained from a patient given preoperative chemotherapy. These receptors were taken from a human donor with esophageal squamous cell carcinoma. The donor label of this sample is uncertain.

This clonotype has only a few counts. V and J are TRBV7-9 and TRBJ2-1; D is perhaps TRBD1 or TRBD2 (7 bases each). V lost 6 bases and J lost 4, with 13 bases in between. Germline values: CDR1 SEHNR, CDR2 FQNEAQ (reference sequence). The CDR3 spans 14 residues. The CDR3 bases are TGTGCCAGCAGGAGCGGGACAGATTACAATGAGCAGTTCTTC. This sequence encodes CASRSGTDYNEQFF.

As for this clonotype: The junction departs from the called germline gene at one end, perhaps through a read error. In DNA form, the CDR3 reads TGTGCTAGCAGCTTATCGGGGCCGGGGGGAAAGACCCAGTCCTTC. Protein product: CASSLSGPGGKTQSF. V gene TRBV7-7 combines with J gene TRBJ2-5; 7 bases are a match to TRBD2. This CDR3 spans 15 amino acids. Germline CDR1 SSHAT, CDR2 FNYEAQ (reference sequence). Variable domain in full (rest from reference TRBV7-7 and TRBJ2-5): GAGVSQSPRYKVTKRGQDVTLRCDPISSHATLYWYQQALGQGPEFLTYFNYEAQPDKSGLPSDRFSAERPEGSISTLTIQRTEQRDSAMYRCASSLSGPGGKTQSFGPGTRLLVL.

This clonotype came up many times. The J gene is TRBJ1-2, the V gene TRBV6-1; possible D gene TRBD1, 6 bases. CDR3 length equals 16 residues. V was pared by 1 base and J by 1 base, with 13 bases between. Germline V gene data show CDR1 as MNHNS and CDR2 as SASEGT. CDR3: CASSEGLGGLNYGYTF. In nucleotides, the CDR3 is TGTGCCAGCAGTGAAGGACTGGGGGGGCTTAACTATGGCTACACCTTC.

This chain links TRBV7-8 with TRBJ2-4; 11 bases line up with TRBD2. Germline CDR1 reads SGHVS; CDR2 reads FQNEAQ. There are 16 residues in the CDR3. The trim removed 5 bases at V and 13 bases at J, leaving 16 bases unmatched. The CDR3 DNA reads as TGTGCCAGCAGCAACCTAGCGGGGGGAGCCAATGATATGCAGTACTTC. The encoded protein is CASSNLAGGANDMQYF. The full variable domain, its missing parts supplied by reference TRBV7-8 and TRBJ2-4, is GAGVSQSPRYKVAKRGQDVALRCDPISGHVSLFWYQQALGQGPEFLTYFQNEAQLDKSGLPSDRFFAERPEGSVSTLKIQRTQQEDSAVYLCASSNLAGGANDMQYFGAGTRLSVL.

This clonotype was recorded at least ten times. This chain links TRBV7-6 with TRBJ2-3; tentative D call: TRBD1 (6 bases). Trimming took 2 bases from V and 8 from J, leaving 14 bases between them. The CDR3 is 14 residues long. CDR1 is SGHVS, CDR2 FNYEAQ, per germline. The CDR3 loop is CASSLITGQGTQYF. In DNA form, the CDR3 reads TGTGCCAGCAGCTTAATAACAGGGCAGGGTACGCAGTATTTT. Full variable domain (remainder filled in from reference TRBV7-6 and TRBJ2-3): GAGVSQSPRYKVTKRGQDVALRCDPISGHVSLYWYRQALGQGPEFLTYFNYEAQQDKSGLPNDRFSAERPEGSISTLTIQRTEQRDSAMYRCASSLITGQGTQYFGPGTRLTVL.

Turning to this clonotype: One end of the junction does not line up with germline, which may come from a read error. The chain joins TRBV7-2 to TRBJ2-3, with a possible D match to TRBD1 (6 bases). The CDR3 has 15 residues. CDR1 is SGHTA and CDR2 is FQGNSA in the germline V gene. DNA of the CDR3: TGTGCCAGCGGCACCCGGATCCGGGACACAGAGACCCAGTATTTC. Its translation is CASGTRIRDTETQYF.

Concerning this clonotype: One end of the junction varies from germline; a read error may be responsible. The chain couples TRBV6-1 to TRBJ2-3; tentative D call: TRBD1 (6 bases). CDR3 length: 16 residues. Looked up from germline, CDR1 is MNHNS and CDR2 is SASEGT. The CDR3 is CASGGNEGDGADTQYF. CDR3 bases: TGTGCCAGCGGGGGCAACGAGGGGGACGGGGCAGATACCCAGTACTTT.

J is TRBJ2-3 and V is TRBV7-3, with a possible D match to TRBD1 (6 bases). The end of the DNA fits TRBJ2-7 better, so the J call may be wrong. This CDR3 comprises 17 residues. Per the germline V gene, CDR1 is SGHTA and CDR2 is FQGTGA. The CDR3 sequence is CASSLKLGLGARNMQYF. The CDR3 DNA is TGTGCCAGCAGCCTCAAATTGGGGCTGGGGGCTAGAAATATGCAGTACTTC.

The rearrangement links TRBV7-2 to TRBJ1-1, with D uncertain. The CDR3 is 14 residues long. Germline V gene sequence: CDR1 SGHTA, CDR2 FQGNSA. Between the trimmed V and J ends, which lost 1 base and 1 base, there was a span of 7 bases. The CDR3 protein is CASSLGSGNTEAFF. In DNA form, the CDR3 reads TGTGCCAGCAGCTTAGGGTCCGGGAACACTGAAGCTTTCTTT.

The V gene is TRBV7-2, the J gene TRBJ2-2; D possibly corresponds to TRBD1 (6 bases). Germline loops: CDR1 SGHTA, CDR2 FQGNSA. The CDR3 is 17 residues long. The ends were cut back, 3 bases at V and 13 bases at J, with 27 bases in the middle. The CDR3 DNA reads as TGTGCCAGCAGCTTGGGGGCCCAGACCCTAAAAACAGATGCGCTGTTTTTT. Amino acids: CASSLGAQTLKTDALFF.

In this sample, this clonotype turned up once. This rearrangement joins TRBV5-5 to TRBJ1-1; TRBD1 agrees at 8 bases. The junction had 9 bases not matched to a gene; V was cut back by 4 bases and J by 1 base. Germline-derived CDR1 and CDR2 are SGHKS and YYEKEE (reference sequence). This CDR3 comprises 16 residues. The CDR3 DNA is TGTGCCAGCAGCGGTATGACAGGGGCCGGGAACACTGAAGCTTTCTTT. Protein sequence: CASSGMTGAGNTEAFF.

This clonotype was counted a few times. This chain connects TRBV12-3 or TRBV12-4 to TRBJ2-5; D may match TRBD1 or TRBD2 (5 bases each). Gene TRBJ2-1 matches the end of the DNA better, so the J call may be wrong. The CDR3 length is 14 residues. The CDR3 coding sequence is TGTGCCAGCAGTTTAAGTTCCAGGGAGAGTGAGCAGTTCTTC. Amino acids: CASSLSSRESEQFF.

As for this clonotype: One junction end disagrees with the germline gene, perhaps due to a read error. The chain has TRBV7-2 and TRBJ2-3; either TRBD1 or TRBD2 may supply D (6 bases each). This CDR3 has 15 residues. The germline gives CDR1 SGHTA, CDR2 FQGNSA. The CDR3 coding sequence is TGTGCCGCGGGCTTCGGGGGCCGTAGCAAAGAGACGCAGTACTTT. It is translated as CAAGFGGRSKETQYF.

Comment on this clonotype: It is likely a read error, because the conserved phenylalanine at the end of the CDR3 is missing. No DNA is shown, since the ends of the CDR3 on it are uncertain; the CDR3 is the one TCRdb lists. The CDR3 region is CASSVWGAASQLS. This chain joins TRBV7-2 and TRBJ2-5; TRBD1 is taken as the D call from the table, unchecked against the DNA. Ends included, the CDR3 has 13 residues. The germline V gene encodes CDR1 SGHTA and CDR2 FQGNSA.

This clonotype was counted at least ten times. The V call is TRBV11-2, the J call TRBJ2-3; D possibly corresponds to TRBD2 (7 bases). V lost 4 bases and J 0 bases, leaving 17 bases between the germline ends. CDR3 length: 17 residues. From germline, CDR1 is SGHAT and CDR2 FQNNGV. For the CDR3, the DNA is TGTGCCAGCAGCTCCGGAGGCGGGGGCTTTAGCACAGATACGCAGTATTTT. Amino acid sequence: CASSSGGGGFSTDTQYF.

This clonotype was counted at least ten times. A much larger clone lies a single base off, so this may be a read error. J is TRBJ2-1 and V is TRBV6-1; either TRBD1 or TRBD2 may fit D (5 bases each). Trimming removed 1 base at V and 13 bases at J, with 11 bases between. Germline CDR1 MNHNS, CDR2 SASEGT. The CDR3 runs to 12 residues. CDR3 sequence (DNA): TGTGCCAGCAGTGAAGTGGGGGAGACCCAGTTCTTC. It translates to CASSEVGETQFF.

In this sample, this clonotype turned up a few times. The V call is TRBV12-3 or TRBV12-4, the J call TRBJ2-7; perhaps TRBD1 as D (8 bases). V lost 5 bases and J 5 bases, leaving 16 bases between the germline ends. The CDR3 loop spans 14 amino acids. The CDR3 nucleotides are TGTGCCAGCAGTCCCGAACAGGGGGGGAACGAGCAGTACTTC. This gives the protein CASSPEQGGNEQYF.

This chain links TRBV19 with TRBJ2-1, with D possibly TRBD2 on 5 matching bases. CDR1 is LNHDA and CDR2 is SQIVND in the germline V gene (reference sequence). The CDR3 loop spans 15 amino acids. V lost 2 bases and J lost 0, with 8 bases in between. CDR3 region: CASSISGPSYNEQFF. The CDR3 coding sequence is TGTGCCAGTAGTATAAGCGGACCCTCCTACAATGAGCAGTTCTTC.

Concerning this clonotype: A much larger clone differs from this one at a single base, so this may be a read error. In this CDR3 the conserved last residue, phenylalanine or tryptophan, is missing, so a read error is likely. V usage is TRBV7-2 and J usage is TRBJ2-5, with D possibly TRBD1 on 7 matching bases. The ends were cut back, 7 bases at V and 5 bases at J, with 17 bases in the middle. CDR3 size: 14 residues. The germline gives CDR1 SGHTA, CDR2 FQGNSA. CDR3 region: CASTDRAGRETQYL. In DNA, the CDR3 is TGTGCCAGCACCGACAGGGCGGGAAGGGAGACCCAGTACTTA.

This clonotype was counted many times. A read error may be the cause here, since a much bigger clone is one base away. The chain couples TRBV7-2 to TRBJ2-1, with TRBD2 identical over 7 bases. The CDR3 length is 12 residues. Germline assignment: CDR1 SGHTA and CDR2 FQGNSA. Written as DNA, the CDR3 is TGTGCCAGCAGCTTAGCTCGGGGGGTGGAGTACTTC. Protein sequence: CASSLARGVEYF.

The V call is TRBV9, the J call TRBJ2-2, with D perhaps TRBD1 (5 bases). Germline loops: CDR1 SGDLS, CDR2 YYNGEE. This CDR3 spans 13 amino acids. The V end lost 1 base, the J end lost 7 bases, and 8 bases lay between the germline ends. DNA of the CDR3: TGTGCCAGCAGCGTACGACAGTTCGGGGAGCTGTTTTTT. Amino acid sequence: CASSVRQFGELFF.

This clonotype was seen at least ten times. This sequence joins TRBV10-3 and TRBJ2-3; 8 bases agree with TRBD1. Losses at the gene ends were 10 bases for V and 4 bases for J; bases not matched to a gene: 4. The germline CDR1 and CDR2 sequences are ENHRY and SYGVKD. This CDR3 comprises 12 residues. DNA for the CDR3: TGTGCCACCGGACAGGGTGCAGATACGCAGTATTTT. This encodes CATGQGADTQYF.

Concerning this clonotype itself: Mismatch with germline at one junction end may stem from a read error. The J gene is TRBJ2-4, the V gene TRBV6-1, with TRBD2 matching 9 bases. This CDR3 has 14 residues. Per germline, CDR1 MNHNS and CDR2 SASEGT. CDR3 region: CGSTGGLAKDTQYF. Written as DNA, the CDR3 is TGTGGCAGCACGGGGGGACTAGCCAAAGATACTCAGTACTTC.

This clonotype appeared many times. In nucleotides, the CDR3 is TGTGCCAGCAGCGAACAGGGGGCGTTGGGTTTGGGCACAGATACGCAGTATTTT. It specifies CASSEQGALGLGTDTQYF. The chain links TRBV14 to TRBJ2-3, with TRBD1 matching 9 bases. The V gene end was trimmed by 5 bases and the J gene end by 1 base; junction bases not matched to a gene: 13. The germline V gene encodes CDR1 SGHDN and CDR2 FVKESK. This CDR3 contains 18 residues.

The chain carries TRBV27 and TRBJ2-3; D might be TRBD1 or TRBD2, each matching 5 bases. Germline V gene lookup returns CDR1 MNHEY and CDR2 SMNVEV (reference sequence). The CDR3 runs to 16 residues. Trimming shortened V by 8 bases and J by 0 bases, and 18 bases separated the two germline ends. Written as DNA, the CDR3 is TGTGCCAGCGGTGCAATCGGGGCGTTTAGCACAGATACGCAGTATTTT. It specifies CASGAIGAFSTDTQYF.

By its share, this clonotype is medium-sized. This chain joins TRBV12-3 or TRBV12-4 and TRBJ2-3; no definite D call. The V gene lost 7 bases and the J gene lost 2 bases, with 13 bases spanning the gap. This CDR3 has 14 residues. In DNA, the CDR3 is TGTGCCAGCACCAAGGGCTTTTCCACAGATACGCAGTATTTT. This sequence encodes CASTKGFSTDTQYF.

The J gene is TRBJ2-4, the V gene TRBV7-2, with TRBD2 matching 9 bases. The germline V gene has CDR1 SGHTA and CDR2 FQGNSA. CDR3 length: 14 residues. This CDR3 reads CAGSGGRGAGIQYF. The CDR3 DNA reads TGTGCGGGGAGCGGGGGGCGTGGGGCAGGCATTCAGTACTTC.

This clonotype was seen ten or more times. This chain joins TRBV7-9 and TRBJ2-3; 9 nucleotides align to TRBD2. With 1 base clipped from V and 4 bases from J, the junction kept 9 bases outside the gene matches. The CDR3 runs to 17 residues. Per germline, CDR1 SEHNR and CDR2 FQNEAQ (reference sequence). CDR3 loop: CASSLGFFGGGADTQYF. The CDR3 nucleotides are TGTGCCAGCAGCTTAGGATTTTTTGGCGGGGGGGCAGATACGCAGTATTTT.

The J gene is TRBJ2-1, the V gene TRBV5-1, with TRBD2 identical over 14 bases. Per germline, CDR1 SGHRS and CDR2 YFSETQ. Germline trimming cut 4 bases from V and 6 bases from J; bases unmatched to any gene: 6. CDR3 length: 16 amino acids. This CDR3 reads CASSHGLAGGLNEQFF. The CDR3 DNA reads TGCGCCAGCAGCCACGGACTAGCGGGGGGCCTCAATGAGCAGTTCTTC.